This entry lists 24 T cell receptor beta chains sequenced from one sample in a study of tumor T cells in aggressive B-cell lymphoma. Only in-frame clones appear in the TCRdb table, and some are missing; sequencing was by immunoSEQ multiplex PCR. The sample lists a few thousand clones; 70% to 85% were seen once. Sequenced input: tumor tissue. These receptors were taken from an adult with diffuse large B cell lymphoma.

This clone was observed a handful of times. This chain connects TRBV7-3 to TRBJ2-5; D might be TRBD2 (6 bases). This CDR3 has 13 amino acids. Trimming removed 2 bases at V and 4 bases at J, with 8 bases between. Germline loops: CDR1 SGHTA, CDR2 FQGTGA. The DNA of the CDR3 is TGTGCCAGCAGCTTATGGAGGGGAGAGACCCAGTACTTC. As protein: CASSLWRGETQYF.

This clone was found a few times. The CDR3 sequence: CASSVGLAGEQFF. The CDR3 DNA reads TGTGCCAGCAGCGTAGGCCTAGCGGGGGAACAGTTCTTC. V gene TRBV9 combines with J gene TRBJ2-1, with 10 bases matching TRBD2. Germline CDR1 is SGDLS and CDR2 is YYNGEE. The CDR3 has 13 residues. V lost 0 bases to trimming and J lost 13 bases; unmatched junction nucleotides: 4.

The V gene is TRBV19, the J gene TRBJ2-5, with D possibly TRBD1 on 5 matching bases. CDR1 and CDR2 from the germline V gene are LNHDA and SQIVND (reference sequence). The germline V and J ends were trimmed by 6 bases and 2 bases, with 10 bases remaining between them. The CDR3 is made up of 13 amino acids. CDR3 sequence reads: CASSTGYQETQYF. Here the CDR3 DNA reads TGTGCCAGTAGCACAGGTTATCAAGAGACCCAGTACTTC. Filled out from reference TRBV19 and TRBJ2-5, the complete variable domain reads DGGITQSPKYLFRKEGQNVTLSCEQNLNHDAMYWYRQDPGQGLRLIYYSQIVNDFQKGDIAEGYSVSREKKESFPLTVTSAQKNPTAFYLCASSTGYQETQYFGPGTRLLVL.

The chain is built from TRBV7-2 and TRBJ2-2; 7 bases align to TRBD2. The CDR3 runs to 16 residues. Germline loops: CDR1 SGHTA, CDR2 FQGNSA. Losses at the gene ends were 5 bases for V and 3 bases for J; bases not matched to a gene: 9. CDR3 sequence: CASSALAGVYTGELFF. The CDR3 coding sequence is TGTGCCAGCAGCGCCCTGGCGGGAGTATACACCGGGGAGCTGTTTTTT. Using reference TRBV7-2 and TRBJ2-2 for the parts outside the CDR3, the full variable domain is GAGVSQSPSNKVTEKGKDVELRCDPISGHTALYWYRQSLGQGLEFLIYFQGNSAPDKSGLPSDRFSAERTGGSVSTLTIQRTQQEDSAVYLCASSALAGVYTGELFFGEGSRLTVL.

The rearrangement joins TRBV6-1 to TRBJ2-1; D is possibly TRBD2 (5 bases). CDR1 and CDR2 from the germline V gene are MNHNS and SASEGT. CDR3 size: 13 residues. Trimming removed 0 bases at V and 9 bases at J, with 9 bases between. The CDR3 loop reads CASSEAASLEQFF. DNA of the CDR3: TGTGCCAGCAGTGAAGCGGCTAGCCTTGAGCAGTTCTTC.

The chain combines TRBV2 with TRBJ2-3; 8 nucleotides line up with TRBD1. The V and J ends lost 8 bases and 5 bases, in that order; junction bases with no gene match: 12. Germline values: CDR1 SNHLY, CDR2 FYNNEI. CDR3 length: 15 residues. CDR3 in amino acids: CASAGSTGAVDTQYF. CDR3 bases: TGTGCCAGCGCCGGCTCGACAGGGGCGGTAGATACGCAGTATTTT.

V is TRBV10-2 and J is TRBJ2-2, with D possibly being TRBD1 (6 bases). TRBJ1-3 explains the end of the DNA better; the J call may be wrong. Germline CDR1 is WSHSY and CDR2 is SAAADI. CDR3 length equals 15 residues. CDR3 sequence reads: CASSESTGSGNTIYF. The CDR3 nucleotides read TGCGCCAGCAGTGAGTCGACAGGCTCTGGAAACACCATATATTTT.

This sequence joins TRBV18 and TRBJ2-1; 9 bases are shared with TRBD2. The V and J ends lost 4 bases and 5 bases, in that order; junction bases with no gene match: 3. The length of the CDR3 is 14 residues. Germline CDR1 and CDR2: KGHSH and LQKENI. For the CDR3, the DNA is TGTGCCAGCTCACTAGCGGGAGTGGACAATGAGCAGTTCTTC. Amino acid sequence: CASSLAGVDNEQFF.

The chain uses TRBV5-5 and TRBJ2-1; a possible D gene is TRBD2 (5 bases). The CDR3 has 15 residues. Trimming stripped 2 bases from V and 4 bases from J, with 13 bases between. Germline CDR1 reads SGHKS; CDR2 reads YYEKEE (reference sequence). In nucleotides, the CDR3 is TGTGCCAGCAGCTTAGAGGGTAAACCATACAATGAGCAGTTCTTC. Its translation is CASSLEGKPYNEQFF.

The rearrangement joins TRBV5-1 to TRBJ1-1; D is possibly TRBD1 (5 bases). CDR1 is SGHRS, CDR2 YFSETQ, per germline. The CDR3 spans 14 residues. Deletions cut 0 bases from V and 6 bases from J, with 12 bases between. The DNA for the CDR3 is TGCGCCAGCAGCTTGGTCCCTGGGGCAGCTGAAGCTTTCTTT. Amino acid sequence: CASSLVPGAAEAFF.

This chain connects TRBV13 to TRBJ2-7; D not certain. Trimming pared 5 bases from V and 7 bases from J, leaving 12 bases between. From germline, CDR1 is PRHDT and CDR2 FYEKMQ (reference sequence). This CDR3 has 12 residues. The CDR3 here is CASSRDPREQYF. Written as DNA, the CDR3 is TGTGCCAGCAGCCGTGATCCGAGGGAGCAGTACTTC.

V usage is TRBV9 and J usage is TRBJ2-5; the match to TRBD2 covers 11 bases. The CDR3 is 18 residues long. The V gene's germline CDR1 is SGDLS and CDR2 YYNGEE. V gave up 0 bases and J gave up 0 bases; unmatched junction bases: 7. CDR3 in amino acids: CASSVGGTSGPYQETQYF. The CDR3 DNA reads as TGTGCCAGCAGCGTAGGCGGGACTAGCGGTCCGTACCAAGAGACCCAGTACTTC.

The chain has TRBV27 and TRBJ1-1; a possible D gene is TRBD1 (6 bases). CDR1 is MNHEY, CDR2 SMNVEV, per germline (reference sequence). This CDR3 region has 14 residues. Trimming stripped 5 bases from V and 1 base from J, with 11 bases between. In DNA, the CDR3 is TGTGCCAGCAGTCTCCGGGACACGAACACTGAAGCTTTCTTT. Translated, it gives CASSLRDTNTEAFF.

The chain has TRBV28 and TRBJ1-4; D not certain. This CDR3 has 15 residues. Germline V gene lookup returns CDR1 MDHEN and CDR2 SYDVKM. Trimming removed 2 bases from V and 5 bases from J, with 12 bases in between. The CDR3 loop reads CASSLTGRRNEKLFF. The CDR3 coding sequence is TGTGCCAGCAGTTTAACTGGAAGGAGGAATGAAAAACTGTTTTTT.

This clone was detected a few times. The J gene is TRBJ2-1, the V gene TRBV11-2, with 7 bases lining up with TRBD2. The ends lost 3 bases at V and 4 bases at J; junction bases unmatched: 6. CDR1 is SGHAT, CDR2 FQNNGV, per germline. The CDR3 has 15 residues. The CDR3 sequence is CASSLGGFSYNEQFF. DNA of the CDR3: TGTGCCAGCAGCTTGGGGGGGTTTTCTTACAATGAGCAGTTCTTC.

CDR3 in amino acids: CASRQQAGLQFSEAFF. The CDR3 nucleotides read TGTGCCAGCAGACAGCAAGCGGGGCTCCAATTCTCTGAAGCTTTCTTT. The chain recombines TRBV5-5 with TRBJ1-1; D possibly corresponds to TRBD1 (5 bases). V was shortened by 5 bases and J by 6 bases, with 23 bases between the two germline ends. CDR1 is SGHKS, CDR2 YYEKEE, per germline (reference sequence). This CDR3 is 16 amino acids long.

The V call is TRBV7-2, the J call TRBJ2-6; the D is unclear. Trimming pared 1 base from V and 2 bases from J, leaving 6 bases between. Germline lookup yields CDR1 SGHTA and CDR2 FQGNSA. The length of the CDR3 is 15 residues. CDR3 sequence reads: CASSLGQTGANVLTF. Written as DNA, the CDR3 is TGTGCCAGCAGCTTAGGACAAACTGGGGCCAACGTCCTGACTTTC.

The chain couples TRBV7-9 to TRBJ2-6; D is unclear. Between the trimmed V and J ends, which lost 5 bases and 0 bases, there was a span of 11 bases. CDR1 SEHNR and CDR2 FQNEAQ come from the germline V gene (reference sequence). The CDR3 consists of 16 residues. CDR3 residues: CASSKRRSSGANVLTF. The CDR3 coding sequence is TGTGCCAGCAGCAAAAGACGGAGCTCTGGGGCCAACGTCCTGACTTTC. Complete variable domain (other parts from reference TRBV7-9 and TRBJ2-6): DTGVSQNPRHKITKRGQNVTFRCDPISEHNRLYWYRQTLGQGPEFLTYFQNEAQLEKSRLLSDRFSAERPKGSFSTLEIQRTEQGDSAMYLCASSKRRSSGANVLTFGAGSRLTVL.

This clone was picked up a small number of times. This chain links TRBV7-2 with TRBJ1-2; unclear D gene. Trimming pared 2 bases from V and 4 bases from J, leaving 5 bases between. The CDR3 loop spans 12 amino acids. The germline V gene encodes CDR1 SGHTA and CDR2 FQGNSA. CDR3 DNA sequence: TGTGCCAGCAGCTTACGGTCCTATGGCTACACCTTC. This encodes CASSLRSYGYTF.

V usage is TRBV7-9 and J usage is TRBJ2-5; D gene ambiguous. Germline CDR1 reads SEHNR; CDR2 reads FQNEAQ (reference sequence). Deletions cut 2 bases from V and 5 bases from J, with 9 bases between. This CDR3 contains 13 residues. CDR3 sequence: CASSLSLGETQYF. DNA for the CDR3: TGTGCCAGCAGCTTATCGCTCGGGGAGACCCAGTACTTC.

The rearrangement links TRBV7-9 to TRBJ1-5; 7 bases are shared with TRBD1. This CDR3 has 15 residues. Germline V gene sequence: CDR1 SEHNR, CDR2 FQNEAQ (reference sequence). J was trimmed by 4 bases and V by 1 base; bases with no gene match: 4. CDR3 bases: TGTGCCAGCAGCTTAGGAGCAGGGGGTAATCAGCCCCAGCATTTT. Its translation: CASSLGAGGNQPQHF.

This sequence joins TRBV10-2 and TRBJ2-7; 8 nucleotides align to TRBD2. Germline assignment: CDR1 WSHSY and CDR2 SAAADI. The CDR3 contains 15 residues. V lost 3 bases, J lost 2 bases, and 6 bases stayed unmatched. CDR3 nucleotide sequence: TGCGCCAGCAGTGACCCCCGGGGGGGAACCTACGAGCAGTACTTC. Encoded protein: CASSDPRGGTYEQYF.

The CDR3 region has the DNA TGTGCCAGCAGTGAGTCTCGCGAGCAGTACTTC. Translating it yields CASSESREQYF. J is TRBJ2-7 and V is TRBV28; no reliable D call. This CDR3 spans 11 amino acids. The germline V gene has CDR1 MDHEN and CDR2 SYDVKM. V gave up 5 bases and J gave up 6 bases, with 8 bases separating them.

The chain combines TRBV10-2 with TRBJ2-1; 11 bases match TRBD2. Looked up from germline, CDR1 is WSHSY and CDR2 is SAAADI. J was trimmed by 4 bases and V by 4 bases; bases with no gene match: 6. This CDR3 has 16 amino acids. The CDR3 is CASSGVAGGPYNEQFF. The DNA for the CDR3 is TGCGCCAGCAGTGGGGTAGCGGGAGGGCCTTACAATGAGCAGTTCTTC.